This TCR beta chain comes out of a study of Graves' ophthalmopathy and Graves' hyperthyroidism. Germline V gives CDR1 SQVTM, CDR2 ANQGSEA. This CDR3 contains 12 residues. The ends lost 2 bases at V and 15 bases at J; junction bases unmatched: 9. Those donors who had ophthalmopathy presented with moderate-to-severe activity, a CAS of ≥3, a NOSPECS of ≥4 and a duration under 3 months. Sampling around 9.8 ml of fresh peripheral blood provided the PBMCs. The authors amplified TCR beta CDR3 regions, and they did so from RNA transcripts for repertoire sequencing. First-round RT-PCR used HTBI primers; second-round multiplex PCR followed. One entry per CDR3 protein, called by TCRdb with MiXCR from the multiplex PCR reads. Of about 660,000 distinct CDR3 sequences listed, over 40% are singletons.

V usage is TRBV29-1 and J usage is TRBJ1-5; 8 nucleotides line up with TRBD1. The material sequenced was peripheral blood. This TCR was recovered from an adult man with Graves' ophthalmopathy. The CDR3 DNA is TGCAGCGTTGAATACACCGGGACAGGATTGCATTTT. Amino acids: CSVEYTGTGLHF.